One sample yielded the 16 T cell receptor beta chains listed below, sequenced in a study of blood T cell repertoires in COVID-19. Repertoires were generated with immunoSEQ multiplex PCR, while TCRdb's copy carries only in-frame clones and drops some. The sample yields over 250,000 clones, more than 75% seen once. Sequences were obtained from PBMCs or T cells enriched from blood (not recorded which). These receptors came from a woman in her twenties or thirties who had recovered from COVID-19.

This chain connects TRBV18 to TRBJ1-1, with D perhaps matching TRBD1 (5 bases). Trimming stripped 6 bases from V and 12 bases from J, with 17 bases between. Germline CDR1 is KGHSH and CDR2 is LQKENI. The CDR3 contains 12 residues. DNA of the CDR3: TGTGCCAGCTCCCCGGCGGGGGGTTATACTTTCTTT. Its translation is CASSPAGGYTFF.

The chain combines TRBV5-1 with TRBJ2-7; a weak D match, TRBD2 (5 bases). The germline CDR1 and CDR2 sequences are SGHRS and YFSETQ. CDR3 length equals 13 residues. V shed 4 bases and J shed 4 bases, with 12 bases lying between them. CDR3 nucleotides: TGCGCCAGCAGCCCCCAGCCGGGGTACGAGCAGTACTTC. It codes for CASSPQPGYEQYF.

The J gene is TRBJ1-2, the V gene TRBV18, with 9 bases fitting TRBD1. The CDR3 runs to 15 residues. J lost 6 bases, V lost 4 bases, and 9 bases had no gene match. Germline CDR1 and CDR2: KGHSH and LQKENI. CDR3 protein: CASSLSGQGVNGYTF. In DNA, the CDR3 is TGTGCCAGCTCACTCTCGGGACAGGGAGTGAATGGCTACACCTTC.

The chain has TRBV6-6 and TRBJ1-4, with D perhaps matching TRBD1 (5 bases). In germline, CDR1 is MNHNY, CDR2 SVGAGI (reference sequence). V was pared by 5 bases and J by 7 bases, with 23 bases between. The CDR3 sequence is 17 residues long. The CDR3 region has the DNA TGTGCCAGCAGTCCCAACGATGGGGTATCGGGGGTTGAAAAACTGTTTTTT. Encoded protein: CASSPNDGVSGVEKLFF.

The gene calls are TRBV5-4 and TRBJ1-1; 12 bases align to TRBD1. From germline, CDR1 is SGHNT and CDR2 YYREEE (reference sequence). V dropped 6 bases and J dropped 6; count of bases not matched to a gene: 6. The CDR3 has 14 residues. This CDR3 reads CASKGQGAQAEAFF. The DNA of the CDR3 is TGTGCCAGCAAGGGACAGGGGGCGCAAGCTGAAGCTTTCTTT.

The V and J genes are TRBV24-1 and TRBJ2-3; D not certain. This CDR3 region has 16 residues. Germline V gives CDR1 KGHDR, CDR2 SFDVKD. V lost 7 bases and J 0 bases, leaving 16 bases between the germline ends. This CDR3 reads CATRDDGRTSTDTQYF. CDR3 nucleotide sequence: TGTGCCACCAGGGATGATGGTCGCACTAGCACAGATACGCAGTATTTT.

The chain joins TRBV6-5 to TRBJ1-2; a possible D gene is TRBD1 (6 bases). CDR1 and CDR2 from the germline V gene are MNHEY and SVGAGI. The CDR3 consists of 12 residues. With 6 bases removed from V and 8 bases from J, the gap between germline ends came to 13 bases. CDR3 residues: CASRRQGRGYTF. DNA for the CDR3: TGTGCCAGCAGACGTCAGGGGAGAGGCTACACCTTC.

The V gene is TRBV6-5, the J gene TRBJ1-2; 9 bases are a match to TRBD1. V lost 6 bases, J lost 2 bases, and 4 bases stayed unmatched. Germline lookup yields CDR1 MNHEY and CDR2 SVGAGI. This CDR3 is built from 14 residues. The CDR3 DNA follows: TGTGCCAGCAGGAGACAGGGGGAGAACTATGGCTACACCTTC. Encoded protein: CASRRQGENYGYTF.

CDR3 DNA sequence: TGTGCCAGCAGCTGGGGCTCCCAGTCGTCTGGCTACACCTTC. Translated, it gives CASSWGSQSSGYTF. The genes are TRBV5-5 and TRBJ1-2; D is perhaps TRBD1 (5 bases). V was shortened by 3 bases and J by 7 bases, with 16 bases between the two germline ends. Germline V lookup: CDR1 SGHKS, CDR2 YYEKEE (reference sequence). There are 14 residues in the CDR3. Full variable domain (remainder filled in from reference TRBV5-5 and TRBJ1-2): DAGVTQSPTHLIKTRGQQVTLRCSPISGHKSVSWYQQVLGQGPQFIFQYYEKEERGRGNFPDRFSARQFPNYSSELNVNALLLGDSALYLCASSWGSQSSGYTFGSGTRLTVV.

The genes are TRBV4-2 and TRBJ1-5, with D possibly matching TRBD1 (5 bases). Germline V gene data show CDR1 as LGHNA and CDR2 as YNFKEQ. The CDR3 totals 11 residues. V gave up 5 bases and J gave up 11 bases, with 10 bases separating them. This CDR3 reads CASSGGVSQHF. The CDR3 bases are TGTGCCAGCAGCGGGGGGGTTTCCCAGCATTTT.

The chain carries TRBV7-2 and TRBJ1-1; D perhaps matches TRBD1 (6 bases). The CDR3 runs 16 residues. Germline V gene lookup returns CDR1 SGHTA and CDR2 FQGNSA. Trimming shortened V by 1 base and J by 5 bases, and 17 bases separated the two germline ends. Here the CDR3 DNA reads TGTGCCAGCAGCTTAGTTTCCGGGAAAGGGGGAACTGAAGCTTTCTTT. It translates to CASSLVSGKGGTEAFF.

This sequence joins TRBV4-3 and TRBJ1-6; D ambiguous. The ends were cut back, 0 bases at V and 11 bases at J, with 8 bases in the middle. Looked up from germline, CDR1 is LGHNA and CDR2 is YSLEER. There are 13 residues in the CDR3. CDR3 sequence: CASSQDKGAPLHF. Written as DNA, the CDR3 is TGCGCCAGCAGCCAAGATAAGGGAGCACCCCTCCACTTT.

The chain links TRBV7-9 to TRBJ1-6; 8 nucleotides agree with TRBD1. Germline assignment: CDR1 SEHNR and CDR2 FQNEAQ (reference sequence). J lost 7 bases, V lost 5 bases, and 7 bases had no gene match. The CDR3 is 15 residues long. The CDR3 nucleotides read TGTGCCAGCAGCGGCCGGACAGGGCGAAATTCACCCCTCCACTTT. The encoded protein is CASSGRTGRNSPLHF.

The chain links TRBV27 to TRBJ1-6; a possible D gene is TRBD1 (6 bases). The germline V gene has CDR1 MNHEY and CDR2 SMNVEV (reference sequence). V lost 6 bases and J 8 bases, leaving 14 bases between the germline ends. This CDR3 has 14 residues. The CDR3 reads CASRTGTKDSPLHF. CDR3 in DNA: TGTGCCAGCAGAACCGGGACAAAAGATTCACCCCTCCACTTT.

The chain is built from TRBV30 and TRBJ1-3, with 10 bases lining up with TRBD1. The CDR3 contains 17 residues. Germline values: CDR1 GTSNPN, CDR2 SVGIG (reference sequence). V dropped 2 bases and J dropped 2; count of bases not matched to a gene: 9. CDR3 nucleotide sequence: TGTGCCTGGAGTAGAAGTCTTGGGACAGGGGCTGGAAACACCATATATTTT. Its translation is CAWSRSLGTGAGNTIYF.

The V and J genes are TRBV5-1 and TRBJ2-2; TRBD1 might be the D (5 bases). The CDR3 runs to 14 residues. Per germline, CDR1 SGHRS and CDR2 YFSETQ. The V end lost 0 bases, the J end lost 4 bases, and 7 bases lay between the germline ends. For the CDR3, the DNA is TGCGCCAGCAGCTTGGCCGACAGCACCGGGGAGCTGTTTTTT. This codes for CASSLADSTGELFF.